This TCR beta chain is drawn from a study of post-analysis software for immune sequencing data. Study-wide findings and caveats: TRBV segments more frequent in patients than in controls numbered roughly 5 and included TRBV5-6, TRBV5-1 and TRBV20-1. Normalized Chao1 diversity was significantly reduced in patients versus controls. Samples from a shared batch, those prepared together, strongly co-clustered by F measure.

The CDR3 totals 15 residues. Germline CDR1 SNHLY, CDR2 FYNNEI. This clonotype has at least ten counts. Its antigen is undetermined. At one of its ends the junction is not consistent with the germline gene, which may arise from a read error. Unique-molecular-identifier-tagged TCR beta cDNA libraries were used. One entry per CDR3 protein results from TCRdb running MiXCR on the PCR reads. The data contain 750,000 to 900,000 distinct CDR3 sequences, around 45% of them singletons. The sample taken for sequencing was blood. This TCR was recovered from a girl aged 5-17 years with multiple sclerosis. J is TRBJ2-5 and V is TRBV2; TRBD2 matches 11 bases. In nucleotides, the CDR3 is TGCGCCAGCAGCCCCGGGACTAGCGGCCAAGAGACCCAGTACTTC. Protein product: CASSPGTSGQETQYF.